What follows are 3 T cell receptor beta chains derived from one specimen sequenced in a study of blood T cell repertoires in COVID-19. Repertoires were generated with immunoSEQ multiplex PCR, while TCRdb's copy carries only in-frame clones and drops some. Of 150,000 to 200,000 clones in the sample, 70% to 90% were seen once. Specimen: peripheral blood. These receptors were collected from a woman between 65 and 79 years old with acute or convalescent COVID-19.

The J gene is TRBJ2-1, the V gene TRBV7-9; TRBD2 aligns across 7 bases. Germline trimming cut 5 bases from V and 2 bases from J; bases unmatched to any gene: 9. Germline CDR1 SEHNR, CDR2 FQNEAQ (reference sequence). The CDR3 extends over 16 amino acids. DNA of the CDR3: TGTGCCAGCAGCCCAGGACTAGTCCAAACCTACAATGAGCAGTTCTTC. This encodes CASSPGLVQTYNEQFF. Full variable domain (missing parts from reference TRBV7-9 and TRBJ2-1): DTGVSQNPRHKITKRGQNVTFRCDPISEHNRLYWYRQTLGQGPEFLTYFQNEAQLEKSRLLSDRFSAERPKGSFSTLEIQRTEQGDSAMYLCASSPGLVQTYNEQFFGPGTRLTVL.

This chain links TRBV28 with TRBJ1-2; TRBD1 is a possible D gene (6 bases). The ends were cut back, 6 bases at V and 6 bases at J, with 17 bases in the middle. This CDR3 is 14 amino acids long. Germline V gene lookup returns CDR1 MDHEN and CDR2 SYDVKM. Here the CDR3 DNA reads TGTGCCAGCAGATCGGGGCGGGGGCTTAATGGCTACACCTTC. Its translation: CASRSGRGLNGYTF.

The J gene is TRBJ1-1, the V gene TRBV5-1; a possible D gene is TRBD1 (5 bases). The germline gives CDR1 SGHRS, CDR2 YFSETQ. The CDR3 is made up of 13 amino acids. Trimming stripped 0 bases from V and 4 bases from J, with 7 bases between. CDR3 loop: CASSLDGGTEAFF. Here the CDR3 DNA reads TGCGCCAGCAGCTTGGACGGGGGCACTGAAGCTTTCTTT. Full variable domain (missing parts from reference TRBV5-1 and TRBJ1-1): KAGVTQTPRYLIKTRGQQVTLSCSPISGHRSVSWYQQTPGQGLQFLFEYFSETQRNKGNFPGRFSGRQFSNSRSEMNVSTLELGDSALYLCASSLDGGTEAFFGQGTRLTVV.